The 27 T cell receptor beta chains presented below share a single source sample, sequenced in a study of control samples from healthy donors and cancer patients. Libraries were prepared by immunoSEQ multiplex PCR; TCRdb keeps only in-frame clonotypes and omits some of them. The sample consists of around 50,000 clones, 95% to 97% of them appearing once. Sample: blood. Source of these receptors: a woman aged 30 to 39 in good health.

The rearrangement links TRBV5-4 to TRBJ2-1, with 7 bases fitting TRBD2. The V gene's germline CDR1 is SGHNT and CDR2 YYREEE (reference sequence). CDR3 length: 17 residues. Trimming removed 3 bases from V and 5 bases from J; junction bases left unmatched: 14. Here the CDR3 reads CASSSTLLGGRNNEQFF. The CDR3 DNA reads TGTGCCAGCAGCTCGACACTACTCGGCGGGAGAAACAATGAGCAGTTCTTC.

The rearrangement uses TRBV18 and TRBJ2-7; D ambiguous. The CDR3 contains 13 residues. CDR1 and CDR2 from the germline V gene are KGHSH and LQKENI. V was clipped by 3 bases and J by 3 bases, with 9 bases between them. The CDR3 nucleotides read TGTGCCAGCTCACCCTCGGTGGGCTACGAGCAGTACTTC. It codes for CASSPSVGYEQYF.

The chain is built from TRBV20-1 and TRBJ2-7, with 9 positions matching TRBD2. The J segment lost 2 bases and the V segment lost 3 bases, leaving 2 bases of the junction unmatched. This CDR3 region has 13 residues. Germline CDR1 is DFQATT and CDR2 is SNEGSKA (reference sequence). The CDR3 region is CSASSGRAYEQYF. The DNA for the CDR3 is TGCAGTGCTAGTAGCGGGAGAGCCTACGAGCAGTACTTC.

The rearrangement joins TRBV5-1 to TRBJ2-1; D not certain. This CDR3 spans 15 amino acids. The germline gives CDR1 SGHRS, CDR2 YFSETQ. V dropped 0 bases and J dropped 5 bases, with 12 bases sitting between them. CDR3 in DNA: TGCGCCAGCAGCTTGGTAGGAGCGACTCACAATGAGCAGTTCTTC. Translation: CASSLVGATHNEQFF.

This clone was counted once. This chain connects TRBV7-9 to TRBJ2-2; no definite D call. In germline, CDR1 is SEHNR, CDR2 FQNEAQ (reference sequence). V dropped 5 bases and J dropped 1 base, with 14 bases sitting between them. The CDR3 has 16 amino acids. The CDR3: CASSLLGQENTGELFF. CDR3 DNA: TGTGCCAGCAGCCTGCTCGGGCAGGAGAACACCGGGGAGCTGTTTTTT. Drawing the rest from reference TRBV7-9 and TRBJ2-2, the complete variable domain is DTGVSQNPRHKITKRGQNVTFRCDPISEHNRLYWYRQTLGQGPEFLTYFQNEAQLEKSRLLSDRFSAERPKGSFSTLEIQRTEQGDSAMYLCASSLLGQENTGELFFGEGSRLTVL.

CDR3 loop: CATSDFRDRGETQYF. The CDR3 nucleotides read TGTGCCACCAGTGATTTCCGGGACAGGGGTGAGACCCAGTACTTC. V is TRBV24-1 and J is TRBJ2-5; TRBD1 matches 10 bases. Trimming removed 1 base from V and 5 bases from J; junction bases left unmatched: 3. The CDR3 consists of 15 residues. CDR1 is KGHDR and CDR2 is SFDVKD in the germline V gene.

This sequence joins TRBV12-5 and TRBJ2-2, with 10 bases aligning to TRBD1. The CDR3 is made up of 18 amino acids. CDR1 and CDR2 from the germline V gene are LGHNT and FRNRAP. Trimming at V came to 0 bases and at J to 7 bases, leaving 11 bases not matched to a gene. The CDR3 sequence: CASGLVNGGTGAIGELFF. The CDR3 DNA sequence: TGTGCTAGTGGTTTGGTAAACGGCGGGACAGGGGCCATCGGGGAGCTGTTTTTT.

The chain links TRBV5-4 to TRBJ2-7; D gene ambiguous. The CDR3 length is 14 residues. With 0 bases removed from V and 0 bases from J, the gap between germline ends came to 7 bases. Germline CDR1 reads SGHNT; CDR2 reads YYREEE (reference sequence). CDR3 sequence: CASSLAKSSYEQYF. CDR3 bases: TGTGCCAGCAGCTTGGCGAAGTCCTCCTACGAGCAGTACTTC.

The V and J genes are TRBV11-2 and TRBJ1-5; 7 bases align to TRBD1. The ends lost 3 bases at V and 4 bases at J; junction bases unmatched: 0. Germline loops: CDR1 SGHAT, CDR2 FQNNGV. CDR3 length: 13 residues. The DNA of the CDR3 is TGTGCCAGCAGCTTCAGGGGGAATCAGCCCCAGCATTTT. This translates into CASSFRGNQPQHF.

The chain uses TRBV28 and TRBJ1-2, with D uncertain. CDR3 size: 15 residues. V was pared by 3 bases and J by 4 bases, with 15 bases between. Germline assignment: CDR1 MDHEN and CDR2 SYDVKM. The CDR3 bases are TGTGCCAGCAGTTTGGTTGGCAGTACCACCTATGGCTACACCTTC. This gives the protein CASSLVGSTTYGYTF.

The table lists this clone with a count of one. V is TRBV6-5 and J is TRBJ2-2, with D maybe TRBD2 (6 bases). This CDR3 is built from 14 residues. Trimming shortened V by 0 bases and J by 7 bases, and 9 bases separated the two germline ends. Germline CDR1 MNHEY, CDR2 SVGAGI. CDR3 nucleotides: TGTGCCAGCAGTTACTCCGGGACTCACGGGGAGCTGTTTTTT. It is translated as CASSYSGTHGELFF.

This chain links TRBV19 with TRBJ1-1, with a tentative D call TRBD1 (6 bases). CDR3 length: 13 residues. The V end lost 3 bases, the J end lost 3 bases, and 8 bases lay between the germline ends. Germline V gene sequence: CDR1 LNHDA, CDR2 SQIVND (reference sequence). The CDR3, as DNA: TGTGCCAGTAGTATTGACAGGCACACTGAAGCTTTCTTT. The encoded protein is CASSIDRHTEAFF.

This chain joins TRBV27 and TRBJ2-7, with D perhaps matching TRBD2 (6 bases). Germline values: CDR1 MNHEY, CDR2 SMNVEV (reference sequence). Trimming removed 5 bases from V and 2 bases from J, with 16 bases in between. The CDR3 runs to 15 residues. CDR3 DNA sequence: TGTGCCAGCAGTCCTTTACTAGCCCCGACCTACGAGCAGTACTTC. Translated, it gives CASSPLLAPTYEQYF.

The V call is TRBV7-8, the J call TRBJ2-7, with D unresolved. CDR3 length equals 18 residues. V was trimmed by 1 base and J by 3 bases, leaving 22 bases between them. Germline V gene lookup returns CDR1 SGHVS and CDR2 FQNEAQ. This CDR3 is CASSLVLNLASYSYEQYF. In DNA, the CDR3 is TGTGCCAGCAGCTTAGTATTGAACCTCGCATCGTATAGCTACGAGCAGTACTTC.

This rearrangement joins TRBV2 to TRBJ1-2; D call uncertain. Germline assignment: CDR1 SNHLY and CDR2 FYNNEI. Trimming pared 7 bases from V and 4 bases from J, leaving 16 bases between. CDR3 size: 14 residues. CDR3 DNA sequence: TGTGCCAGCATCGAGAAGCGTCATGGCTATGGCTACACCTTC. Encoded protein: CASIEKRHGYGYTF.

The count of this clone is one. The gene calls are TRBV28 and TRBJ2-7, with 9 bases matching TRBD2. Germline-derived CDR1 and CDR2 are MDHEN and SYDVKM. The CDR3 spans 20 residues. With 6 bases clipped from V and 0 bases from J, the junction kept 21 bases outside the gene matches. CDR3 in amino acids: CASRGGPTSGSYSSSYEQYF. CDR3 DNA: TGTGCCAGCAGGGGGGGACCTACTAGCGGGTCGTACTCCTCCTCCTACGAGCAGTACTTC.

The chain combines TRBV29-1 with TRBJ2-7, with D unclear. In germline, CDR1 is SQVTM, CDR2 ANQGSEA. This CDR3 contains 13 residues. Trimming stripped 4 bases from V and 2 bases from J, with 12 bases between. For the CDR3, the DNA is TGCAGCGTTGTAACAGATTCACCCTACGAGCAGTACTTC. Translating it yields CSVVTDSPYEQYF.

This chain uses TRBV6-2 or TRBV6-3 with TRBJ2-2; D gene uncertain. Trimming stripped 4 bases from V and 6 bases from J, with 3 bases between. CDR1 and CDR2 from the germline V gene are MNHEY and SVGEGT. This CDR3 comprises 11 residues. CDR3 DNA sequence: TGTGCCAGCAGTTCCCCCGGGGAGCTGTTTTTT. This translates into CASSSPGELFF.

This chain connects TRBV7-9 to TRBJ2-7; D gene ambiguous. Between the trimmed V and J ends, which lost 5 bases and 7 bases, there was a span of 12 bases. The germline CDR1 and CDR2 sequences are SEHNR and FQNEAQ (reference sequence). The CDR3 length is 12 residues. CDR3 sequence reads: CASSIGVREQYF. The CDR3 DNA reads TGTGCCAGCAGCATTGGGGTGAGAGAGCAGTACTTC.

This chain uses TRBV6-5 with TRBJ2-2; D remains ambiguous. V lost 6 bases and J lost 4, with 9 bases in between. CDR3 length: 13 residues. CDR1 and CDR2 (germline): MNHEY, SVGAGI. The CDR3 nucleotides are TGTGCCAGCAGGCCCCCGAGCACCGGGGAGCTGTTTTTT. Encoded protein: CASRPPSTGELFF.

The genes are TRBV7-8 and TRBJ2-7; possibly TRBD1 or TRBD2 for D (5 bases each). V was trimmed by 8 bases and J by 4 bases, leaving 18 bases between them. From germline, CDR1 is SGHVS and CDR2 FQNEAQ. The CDR3 extends over 14 amino acids. In DNA, the CDR3 is TGTGCCAGCGGGACCGGCGGATCTCGGTACGAGCAGTACTTC. Residues: CASGTGGSRYEQYF.

This CDR3 reads CSVEVGTETYEQYF. DNA for the CDR3: TGCAGCGTTGAAGTAGGGACAGAAACCTACGAGCAGTACTTC. This rearrangement joins TRBV29-1 to TRBJ2-7; 7 nucleotides match TRBD1. Germline assignment: CDR1 SQVTM and CDR2 ANQGSEA. V lost 1 base, J lost 2 bases, and 5 bases stayed unmatched. This CDR3 region has 14 residues.

The chain couples TRBV27 to TRBJ1-3, with 9 bases that match TRBD1. This CDR3 region has 16 residues. Germline V gene sequence: CDR1 MNHEY, CDR2 SMNVEV (reference sequence). Trimming cost V 5 bases and J 4 bases; bases outside gene matches: 9. CDR3 coding DNA: TGTGCCAGCAGTCCATGGCGACAGGGGGGAGGAAACACCATATATTTT. It is translated as CASSPWRQGGGNTIYF.

The chain couples TRBV10-1 to TRBJ1-2, with unresolved D. The length of the CDR3 is 13 residues. Trimming removed 4 bases from V and 3 bases from J, with 9 bases in between. The germline gives CDR1 WNHNN, CDR2 SYGVQD (reference sequence). The CDR3 DNA sequence: TGCGCCAGCAGTGCAAAACGTGACTATGGCTACACCTTC. Its translation: CASSAKRDYGYTF.

V usage is TRBV19 and J usage is TRBJ1-4, with 7 bases matching TRBD1. Germline lookup yields CDR1 LNHDA and CDR2 SQIVND (reference sequence). After removal of 8 bases from V and 5 bases from J, the junction contained 5 bases not matched to a gene. The CDR3 totals 13 residues. The CDR3 nucleotides are TGTGCCAGTGGACAGGAGATAAATGAAAAACTGTTTTTT. It codes for CASGQEINEKLFF.

The CDR3 DNA reads as TGTGCCAGCAGACCCCGGGGGGGACAAAGGGGGTCACCCCTCCACTTT. Translating it yields CASRPRGGQRGSPLHF. The chain links TRBV5-8 to TRBJ1-6, with D possibly being TRBD1 (6 bases). Trimming shortened V by 5 bases and J by 10 bases, and 22 bases separated the two germline ends. Germline CDR1 SGHTS, CDR2 YDEGEE. The CDR3 totals 16 residues. The entire variable domain, with the rest obtained from reference TRBV5-8 and TRBJ1-6, is as follows: EAGVTQSPTHLIKTRGQQATLRCSPISGHTSVYWYQQALGLGLQFLLWYDEGEERNRGNFPPRFSGRQFPNYSSELNVNALELEDSALYLCASRPRGGQRGSPLHFGNGTRLTVT.

The chain couples TRBV3-1 (or the pseudogene TRBV3-2) to TRBJ2-4; TRBD2 matches at 11 bases. The CDR3 covers 15 residues. V shed 7 bases, J shed 3 bases, and the junction held 5 bases outside the gene matches. Per germline, CDR1 LGHDT and CDR2 YNNKEL (reference sequence). CDR3 sequence: CASTLAGGGKNIQYF. The CDR3 nucleotides read TGTGCCAGCACGCTAGCGGGAGGCGGCAAAAACATTCAGTACTTC.